This T cell receptor beta chain was obtained from a study of vaccination effects on CD4 cells after COVID-19. For the study at large: Vaccination of participants consisted of two doses of either the BNT162b2 or mRNA-1273 vaccine. Study-level results: Pronounced clonal contraction occurred in clones induced by infection and by vaccine late after vaccination.

Antigen-specific CD4+ T cell clonotypes were called by their expansion after viral peptide-pool culture in ViraFEST. The authors isolated CD4+ T cells after about 10 days of culture. In the vaccine recipients, nucleocapsid antibodies were negative and there was no prior SARS-CoV-2 infection. The researchers cultured approximately 2 million PBMC per well with roughly 9.5 IU/ml IL-2 and approximately 10 ug/ml peptides. Researchers swapped half the medium for IL-2 medium on both days 3 and 7. The CDR3 contains 14 residues. The germline V gene encodes CDR1 SNHLY and CDR2 FYNNEI. Trimming removed 4 bases from V and 2 bases from J, with 12 bases in between. Notes on this clone: The antigen remains undetermined.

The assay was immunoSEQ multiplex PCR, and TCRdb's table has in-frame clones only and misses some. The table shows 20,000 to 30,000 clones, with over 70% occurring only once. The material sequenced was CD4+ T cells from PBMCs cultured with HCoV-NL63 spike peptides, taken before COVID-19 vaccination. This receptor was obtained from a human donor who received a COVID-19 vaccine. The chain uses TRBV2 and TRBJ2-7; D is undetermined. CDR3 nucleotides: TGTGCCAGCAGTGCGCCCATTACAACCTACGAGCAGTACTTC. Encoded protein: CASSAPITTYEQYF.